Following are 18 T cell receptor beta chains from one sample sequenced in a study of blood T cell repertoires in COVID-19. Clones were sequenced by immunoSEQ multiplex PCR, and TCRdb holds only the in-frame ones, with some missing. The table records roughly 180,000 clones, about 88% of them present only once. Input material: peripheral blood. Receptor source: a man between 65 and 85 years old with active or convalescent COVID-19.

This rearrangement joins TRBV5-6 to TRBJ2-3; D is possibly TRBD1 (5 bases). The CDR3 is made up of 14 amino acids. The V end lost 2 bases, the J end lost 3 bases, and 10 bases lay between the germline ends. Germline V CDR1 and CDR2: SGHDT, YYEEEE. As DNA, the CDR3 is TGTGCCAGCAGCTTTCAGGGTTGGACAGATACGCAGTATTTT. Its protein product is CASSFQGWTDTQYF.

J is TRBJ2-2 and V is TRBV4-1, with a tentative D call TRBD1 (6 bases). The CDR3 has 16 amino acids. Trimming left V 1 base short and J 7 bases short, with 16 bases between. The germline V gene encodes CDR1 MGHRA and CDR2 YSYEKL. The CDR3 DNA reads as TGCGCCAGCAGCCAAGCGAACAGGGACGTTTTCGGGGAGCTGTTTTTT. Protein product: CASSQANRDVFGELFF.

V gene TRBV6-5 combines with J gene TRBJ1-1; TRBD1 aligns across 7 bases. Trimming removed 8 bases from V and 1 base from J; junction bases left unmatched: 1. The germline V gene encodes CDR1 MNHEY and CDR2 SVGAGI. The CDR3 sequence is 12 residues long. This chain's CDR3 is CASQGENTEAFF. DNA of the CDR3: TGTGCCAGCCAGGGGGAGAACACTGAAGCTTTCTTT.

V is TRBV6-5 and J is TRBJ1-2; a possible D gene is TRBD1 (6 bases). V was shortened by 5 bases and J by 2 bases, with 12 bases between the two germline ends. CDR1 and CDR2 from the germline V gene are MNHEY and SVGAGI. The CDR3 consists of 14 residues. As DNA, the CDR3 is TGTGCCAGCAGTCCCTACAGGGAAAACTATGGCTACACCTTC. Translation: CASSPYRENYGYTF.

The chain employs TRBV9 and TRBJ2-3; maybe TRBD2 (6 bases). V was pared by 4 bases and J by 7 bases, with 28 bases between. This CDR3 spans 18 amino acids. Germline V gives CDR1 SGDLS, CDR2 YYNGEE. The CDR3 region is CASSPGEQEGMVFNTQYF. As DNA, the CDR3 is TGTGCCAGCAGCCCCGGCGAGCAGGAGGGGATGGTTTTTAATACGCAGTATTTT.

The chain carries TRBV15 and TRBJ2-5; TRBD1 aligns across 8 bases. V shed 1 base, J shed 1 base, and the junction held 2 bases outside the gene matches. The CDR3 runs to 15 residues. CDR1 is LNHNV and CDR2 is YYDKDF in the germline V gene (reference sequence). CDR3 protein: CATSRGGTGQETQYF. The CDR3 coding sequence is TGTGCCACCAGCAGAGGTGGGACAGGCCAAGAGACCCAGTACTTC.

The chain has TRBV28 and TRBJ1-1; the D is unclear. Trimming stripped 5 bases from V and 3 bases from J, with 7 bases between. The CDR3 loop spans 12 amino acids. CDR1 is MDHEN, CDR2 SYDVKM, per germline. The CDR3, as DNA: TGTGCCAGCAGTCCCCTTTACACTGAAGCTTTCTTT. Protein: CASSPLYTEAFF.

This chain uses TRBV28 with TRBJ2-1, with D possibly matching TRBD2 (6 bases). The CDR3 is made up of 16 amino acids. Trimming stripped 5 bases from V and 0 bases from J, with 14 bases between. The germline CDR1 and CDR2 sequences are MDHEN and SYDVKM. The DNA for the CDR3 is TGTGCCAGCAGTGCAGAGGACGGGAGCTCCTACAATGAGCAGTTCTTC. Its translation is CASSAEDGSSYNEQFF.

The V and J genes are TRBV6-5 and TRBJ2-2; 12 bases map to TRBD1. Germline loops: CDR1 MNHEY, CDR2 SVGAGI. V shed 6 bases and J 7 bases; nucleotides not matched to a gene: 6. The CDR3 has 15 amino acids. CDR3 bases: TGTGCCAGCAGAGAGGGACAGGGGGCGTTCGGGGAGCTGTTTTTT. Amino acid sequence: CASREGQGAFGELFF.

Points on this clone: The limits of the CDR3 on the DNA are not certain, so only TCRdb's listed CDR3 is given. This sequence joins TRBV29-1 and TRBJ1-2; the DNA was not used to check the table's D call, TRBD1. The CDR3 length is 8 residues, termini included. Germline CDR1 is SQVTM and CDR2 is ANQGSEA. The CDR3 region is CSVGQGTF.

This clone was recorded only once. CDR3 in amino acids: CASSYSGRGYSYNEQFF. DNA of the CDR3: TGTGCCAGCAGTTACTCGGGGCGGGGCTACTCCTACAATGAGCAGTTCTTC. The chain is built from TRBV6-2 or TRBV6-3 and TRBJ2-1; weak D call: TRBD2 (6 bases). The CDR3 has 17 residues. From germline, CDR1 is MNHEY and CDR2 SVGEGT. The germline V and J ends were trimmed by 0 bases and 0 bases, with 12 bases remaining between them.

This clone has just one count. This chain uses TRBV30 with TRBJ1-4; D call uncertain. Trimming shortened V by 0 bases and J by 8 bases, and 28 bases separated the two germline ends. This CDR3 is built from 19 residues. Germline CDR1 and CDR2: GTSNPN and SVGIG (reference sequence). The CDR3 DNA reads TGTGCCTGGAGTGTAGGAGGGAATGGATTCGCTACCTTGGACGAAAAACTGTTTTTT. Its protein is CAWSVGGNGFATLDEKLFF.

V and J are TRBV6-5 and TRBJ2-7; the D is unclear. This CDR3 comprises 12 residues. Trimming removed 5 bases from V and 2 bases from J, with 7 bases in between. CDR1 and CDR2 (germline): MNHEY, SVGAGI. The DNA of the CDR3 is TGTGCCAGCAGTCGCGACACCTACGAGCAGTACTTC. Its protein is CASSRDTYEQYF.

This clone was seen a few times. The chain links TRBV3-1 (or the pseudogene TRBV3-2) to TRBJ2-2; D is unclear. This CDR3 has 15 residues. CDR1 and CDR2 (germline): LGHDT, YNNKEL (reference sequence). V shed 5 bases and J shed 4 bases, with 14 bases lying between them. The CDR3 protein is CASSGDPGTTGELFF. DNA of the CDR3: TGTGCCAGCAGCGGAGACCCCGGCACCACCGGGGAGCTGTTTTTT.

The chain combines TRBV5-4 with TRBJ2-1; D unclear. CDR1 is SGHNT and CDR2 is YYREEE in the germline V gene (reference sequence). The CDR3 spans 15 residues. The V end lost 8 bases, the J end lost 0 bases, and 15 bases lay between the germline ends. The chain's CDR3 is CASKTAPLSYNEQFF. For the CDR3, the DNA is TGTGCCAGTAAAACAGCCCCCCTCTCCTACAATGAGCAGTTCTTC.

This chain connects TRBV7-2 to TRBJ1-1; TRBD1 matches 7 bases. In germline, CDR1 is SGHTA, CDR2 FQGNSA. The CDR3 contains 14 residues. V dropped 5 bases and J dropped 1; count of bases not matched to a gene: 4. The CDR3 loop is CASSPWTGNTEAFF. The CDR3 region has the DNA TGTGCCAGCAGCCCCTGGACAGGGAACACTGAAGCTTTCTTT.

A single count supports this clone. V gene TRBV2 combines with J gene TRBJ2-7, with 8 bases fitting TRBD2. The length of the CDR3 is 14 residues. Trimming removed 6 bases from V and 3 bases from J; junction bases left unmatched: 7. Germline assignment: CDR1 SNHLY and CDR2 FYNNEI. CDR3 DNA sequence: TGTGCCAGCAGCAGCGCGGGGGGCTACTACGAGCAGTACTTC. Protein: CASSSAGGYYEQYF.

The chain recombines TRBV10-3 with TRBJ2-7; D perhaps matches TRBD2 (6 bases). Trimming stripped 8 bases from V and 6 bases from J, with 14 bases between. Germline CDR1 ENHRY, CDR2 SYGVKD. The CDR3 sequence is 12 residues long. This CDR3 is CAIGIAESEQYF. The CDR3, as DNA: TGTGCCATCGGGATAGCGGAGAGCGAGCAGTACTTC.